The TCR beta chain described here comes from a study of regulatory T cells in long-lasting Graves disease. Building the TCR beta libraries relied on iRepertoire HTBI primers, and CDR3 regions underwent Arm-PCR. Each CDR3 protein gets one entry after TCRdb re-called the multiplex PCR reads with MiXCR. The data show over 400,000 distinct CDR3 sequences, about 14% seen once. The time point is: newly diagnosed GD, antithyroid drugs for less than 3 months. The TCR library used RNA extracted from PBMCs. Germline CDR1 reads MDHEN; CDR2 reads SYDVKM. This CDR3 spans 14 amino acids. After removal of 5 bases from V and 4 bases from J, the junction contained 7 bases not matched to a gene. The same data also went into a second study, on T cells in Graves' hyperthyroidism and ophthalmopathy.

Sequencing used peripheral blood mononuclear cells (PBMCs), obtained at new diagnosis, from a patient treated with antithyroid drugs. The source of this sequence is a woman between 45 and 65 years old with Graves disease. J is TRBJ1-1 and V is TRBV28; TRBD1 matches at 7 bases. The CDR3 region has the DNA TGTGCCAGCAGTCTTATCCGACAGGGCACTGAAGCTTTCTTT. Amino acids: CASSLIRQGTEAFF.